Shown below are 14 T cell receptor beta chains from a single sample sequenced in a study of lymphopenia after photon versus proton radiotherapy. The table came from immunoSEQ multiplex PCR; TCRdb's copy has only in-frame clones and leaves some out. The sample consists of about 18,000 clones, 92% of them appearing once. The sequencing here drew on peripheral blood, taken from a patient treated with photon-based radiotherapy. The receptor set was obtained from a woman aged 40 to 55 with cholangiocarcinoma.

The rearrangement uses TRBV6-5 and TRBJ1-5; no clear D gene. Germline CDR1 reads MNHEY; CDR2 reads SVGAGI. V was clipped by 6 bases and J by 0 bases, with 6 bases between them. This CDR3 spans 13 amino acids. This chain's CDR3 is CASRENSNQPQHF. As DNA, the CDR3 is TGTGCCAGCAGGGAGAATAGCAATCAGCCCCAGCATTTT.

This rearrangement joins TRBV5-1 to TRBJ2-3, with 7 bases identical to TRBD1. CDR1 is SGHRS and CDR2 is YFSETQ in the germline V gene. This CDR3 is built from 16 residues. The V segment lost 4 bases and the J segment 2 bases; nucleotides outside the gene matches: 10. The CDR3 DNA follows: TGCGCCAGCAGCCCCCAGACAGGGTCTTTCACAGATACGCAGTATTTT. The encoded protein is CASSPQTGSFTDTQYF.

This clone was seen a few times. The V call is TRBV5-4, the J call TRBJ1-5, with TRBD1 as a possible D gene (5 bases). V was shortened by 4 bases and J by 7 bases, with 12 bases between the two germline ends. Germline values: CDR1 SGHNT, CDR2 YYREEE (reference sequence). The CDR3 spans 13 residues. The chain's CDR3 is CASSPERGQPQHF. The CDR3 bases are TGTGCCAGCAGCCCGGAGAGGGGACAGCCCCAGCATTTT.

V usage is TRBV6-5 and J usage is TRBJ1-1, with unresolved D. CDR1 MNHEY and CDR2 SVGAGI come from the germline V gene. The CDR3 is made up of 12 amino acids. The germline V and J ends were trimmed by 5 bases and 8 bases, with 12 bases remaining between them. Written as DNA, the CDR3 is TGTGCCAGCAGTCAGGACGGCCACGAAGCTTTCTTT. Translated, it gives CASSQDGHEAFF.

The chain employs TRBV11-1 and TRBJ2-5; 11 nucleotides agree with TRBD1. Germline-derived CDR1 and CDR2 are SGHAT and FQDESV (reference sequence). V shed 3 bases, J shed 5 bases, and the junction held 5 bases outside the gene matches. The CDR3 has 15 residues. The CDR3 coding sequence is TGTGCCAGCAGCTTGGACAGGGGGCAGTCGGAGACCCAGTACTTC. Translating gives CASSLDRGQSETQYF.

The chain recombines TRBV7-9 with TRBJ1-1; D possibly corresponds to TRBD1 (5 bases). Deletions cut 2 bases from V and 6 bases from J, with 7 bases between. This CDR3 has 12 residues. Germline values: CDR1 SEHNR, CDR2 FQNEAQ (reference sequence). The CDR3 nucleotides are TGTGCCAGCAGCTTATCGGGGCCTGAAGCTTTCTTT. Its protein is CASSLSGPEAFF. The whole variable domain, remainder taken from reference TRBV7-9 and TRBJ1-1, is DTGVSQNPRHKITKRGQNVTFRCDPISEHNRLYWYRQTLGQGPEFLTYFQNEAQLEKSRLLSDRFSAERPKGSFSTLEIQRTEQGDSAMYLCASSLSGPEAFFGQGTRLTVV.

The chain carries TRBV11-2 and TRBJ1-4, with unresolved D. The germline V gene has CDR1 SGHAT and CDR2 FQNNGV. Deletions cut 4 bases from V and 4 bases from J, with 13 bases between. This CDR3 comprises 15 residues. In nucleotides, the CDR3 is TGTGCCAGCAGCTCAACGACACGTAGTAATGAAAAACTGTTTTTT. Residues: CASSSTTRSNEKLFF.

As DNA, the CDR3 is TGTGCCAGCAGTTTGGTACAGGAGCCCACCATGAACACCGGGGAGCTGTTTTTT. It encodes CASSLVQEPTMNTGELFF. The chain links TRBV27 to TRBJ2-2; D is possibly TRBD1 (5 bases). The CDR3 consists of 18 residues. CDR1 is MNHEY, CDR2 SMNVEV, per germline (reference sequence). Trimming removed 3 bases at V and 1 base at J, with 18 bases between.

This clone was counted a few times. This chain connects TRBV27 to TRBJ2-2, with D possibly TRBD1 on 5 matching bases. The CDR3 consists of 15 residues. Per the germline V gene, CDR1 is MNHEY and CDR2 is SMNVEV (reference sequence). Trimming pared 7 bases from V and 5 bases from J, leaving 17 bases between. The CDR3 protein is CASKTQGARTGELFF. The CDR3 DNA follows: TGTGCCAGCAAAACTCAAGGGGCGAGGACCGGGGAGCTGTTTTTT.

About this clone: A read error may produce the germline difference seen at one junction end. The chain combines TRBV6-1 with TRBJ2-7; possible D gene TRBD1, 5 bases. CDR3 size: 16 residues. CDR1 MNHNS and CDR2 SASEGT come from the germline V gene. CDR3 region: CASSEELAGLQYEQYF. The CDR3 DNA reads TGTGCCAGCAGCGAAGAGCTGGCAGGGCTTCAATACGAGCAGTACTTC.

For the CDR3, the DNA is TGTGCCATCAGTGAGTCAGTCAGGACAGGGATAAAGGAGACCCAGTACTTC. Amino acids: CAISESVRTGIKETQYF. The chain couples TRBV10-3 to TRBJ2-5, with 8 bases identical to TRBD1. This CDR3 region has 17 residues. Losses at the gene ends were 0 bases for V and 5 bases for J; bases not matched to a gene: 11. Germline V gives CDR1 ENHRY, CDR2 SYGVKD.

This clone was observed once. V gene TRBV6-1 combines with J gene TRBJ2-1, with 8 nucleotides matching TRBD2. V was clipped by 6 bases and J by 3 bases; unmatched bases: 7. This CDR3 comprises 15 residues. Germline assignment: CDR1 MNHNS and CDR2 SASEGT. CDR3 loop: CASSPAGTSYNEQFF. DNA of the CDR3: TGTGCCAGCAGCCCTGCCGGGACTAGCTACAATGAGCAGTTCTTC.

The chain has TRBV5-4 and TRBJ2-1; D uncertain. Germline V gene sequence: CDR1 SGHNT, CDR2 YYREEE (reference sequence). The CDR3 length is 14 residues. V lost 0 bases, J lost 4 bases, and 8 bases lay in between. CDR3 sequence: CASSLEAAYNEQFF. CDR3 coding DNA: TGTGCCAGCAGCTTGGAGGCAGCATACAATGAGCAGTTCTTC.

V is TRBV18 and J is TRBJ1-1; D is unresolved. The CDR3 has 12 residues. Germline V gene sequence: CDR1 KGHSH, CDR2 LQKENI. Trimming shortened V by 3 bases and J by 3 bases, and 5 bases separated the two germline ends. In DNA, the CDR3 is TGTGCCAGCTCACCCCAGGACACTGAAGCTTTCTTT. It specifies CASSPQDTEAFF.